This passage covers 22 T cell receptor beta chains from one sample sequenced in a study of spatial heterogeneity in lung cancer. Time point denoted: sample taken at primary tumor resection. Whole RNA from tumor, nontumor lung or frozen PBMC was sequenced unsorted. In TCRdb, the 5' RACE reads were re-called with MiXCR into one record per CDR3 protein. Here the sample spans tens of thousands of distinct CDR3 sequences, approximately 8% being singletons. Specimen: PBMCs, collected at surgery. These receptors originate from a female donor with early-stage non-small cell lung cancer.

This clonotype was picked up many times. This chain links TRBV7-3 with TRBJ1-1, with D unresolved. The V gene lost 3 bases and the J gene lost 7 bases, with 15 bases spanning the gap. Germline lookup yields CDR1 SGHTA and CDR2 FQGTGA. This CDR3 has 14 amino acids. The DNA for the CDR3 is TGTGCCAGCAGCTTCCTAGGACCGACGAGTGAAGCTTTCTTT. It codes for CASSFLGPTSEAFF.

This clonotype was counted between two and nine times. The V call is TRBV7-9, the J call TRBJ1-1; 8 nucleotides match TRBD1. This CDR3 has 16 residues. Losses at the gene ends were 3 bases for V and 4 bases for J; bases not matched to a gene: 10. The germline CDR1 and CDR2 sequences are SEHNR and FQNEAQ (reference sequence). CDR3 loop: CASSFRGQGRGTEAFF. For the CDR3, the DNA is TGTGCCAGCAGCTTCCGAGGACAGGGAAGGGGCACTGAAGCTTTCTTT.

CDR3 amino acids: CASSLDPLGGAGYTF. For the CDR3, the DNA is TGTGCCAGCAGCTTAGATCCCCTAGGGGGGGCGGGCTACACCTTC. The genes are TRBV7-2 and TRBJ1-2; TRBD1 might be the D (6 bases). Germline CDR1 and CDR2: SGHTA and FQGNSA. This CDR3 has 15 residues. V lost 1 base to trimming and J lost 8 bases, with 17 bases between them. The full variable domain, its missing parts supplied by reference TRBV7-2 and TRBJ1-2, is GAGVSQSPSNKVTEKGKDVELRCDPISGHTALYWYRQSLGQGLEFLIYFQGNSAPDKSGLPSDRFSAERTGGSVSTLTIQRTQQEDSAVYLCASSLDPLGGAGYTFGSGTRLTVV.

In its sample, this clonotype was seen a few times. For the CDR3, the DNA is TGCGCCAGCAGCTTGGACCAGCAAGAGACCCAGTACTTC. This gives the protein CASSLDQQETQYF. The chain couples TRBV5-1 to TRBJ2-5; D not certain. The CDR3 sequence is 13 residues long. The V and J ends lost 0 bases and 2 bases respectively, with 5 bases between them. The germline gives CDR1 SGHRS, CDR2 YFSETQ. The full variable domain, with the rest looked up from reference TRBV5-1 and TRBJ2-5, is KAGVTQTPRYLIKTRGQQVTLSCSPISGHRSVSWYQQTPGQGLQFLFEYFSETQRNKGNFPGRFSGRQFSNSRSEMNVSTLELGDSALYLCASSLDQQETQYFGPGTRLLVL.

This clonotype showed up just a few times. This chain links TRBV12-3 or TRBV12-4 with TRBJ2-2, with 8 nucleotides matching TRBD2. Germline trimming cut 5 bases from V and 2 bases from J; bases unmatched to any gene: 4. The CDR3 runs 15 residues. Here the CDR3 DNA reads TGTGCCAGCAGTCCGGGACTAGGTAACACCGGGGAGCTGTTTTTT. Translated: CASSPGLGNTGELFF.

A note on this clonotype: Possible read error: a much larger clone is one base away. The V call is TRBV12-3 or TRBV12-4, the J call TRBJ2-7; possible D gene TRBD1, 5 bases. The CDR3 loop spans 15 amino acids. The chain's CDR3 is CTSSLRAAGPYEQYF. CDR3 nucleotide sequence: TGTACCAGCAGTTTAAGAGCAGCAGGGCCCTACGAGCAGTACTTC.

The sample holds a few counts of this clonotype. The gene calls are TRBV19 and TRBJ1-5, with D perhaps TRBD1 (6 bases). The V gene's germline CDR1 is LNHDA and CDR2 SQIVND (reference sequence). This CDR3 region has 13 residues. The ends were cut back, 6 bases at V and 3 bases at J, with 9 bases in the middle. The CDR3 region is CASRTGSNQPQHF. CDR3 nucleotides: TGTGCCAGTAGGACAGGTTCCAATCAGCCCCAGCATTTT.

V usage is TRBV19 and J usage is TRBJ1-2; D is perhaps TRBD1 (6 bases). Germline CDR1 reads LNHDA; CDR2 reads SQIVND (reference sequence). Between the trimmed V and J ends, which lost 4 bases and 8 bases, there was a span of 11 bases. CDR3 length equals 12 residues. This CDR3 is CASSTIQGGYTF. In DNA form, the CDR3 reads TGTGCCAGTAGTACGATACAGGGAGGCTACACCTTC.

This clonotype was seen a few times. The CDR3 sequence: CASSPGGYTEAFF. DNA of the CDR3: TGTGCCAGCAGTCCAGGGGGTTACACTGAAGCTTTCTTT. V gene TRBV6-6 combines with J gene TRBJ1-1; TRBD1 matches at 7 bases. Losses at the gene ends were 5 bases for V and 3 bases for J; bases not matched to a gene: 3. Germline V gene data show CDR1 as MNHNY and CDR2 as SVGAGI (reference sequence). The CDR3 covers 13 residues.

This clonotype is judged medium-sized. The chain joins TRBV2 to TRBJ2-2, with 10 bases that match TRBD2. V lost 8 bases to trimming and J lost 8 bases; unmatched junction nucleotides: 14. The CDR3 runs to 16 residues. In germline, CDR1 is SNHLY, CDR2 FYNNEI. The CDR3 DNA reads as TGTGCCAGCCGGGACCCTTTAGCGGGGGGCCGAGGGGAGCTGTTTTTT. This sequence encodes CASRDPLAGGRGELFF.

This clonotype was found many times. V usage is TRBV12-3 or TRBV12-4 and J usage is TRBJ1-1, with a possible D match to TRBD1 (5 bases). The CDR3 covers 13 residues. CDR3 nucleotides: TGTGCAGCTACGGGGGTTGGGGACACTGAAGCTTTCTTT. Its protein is CAATGVGDTEAFF.

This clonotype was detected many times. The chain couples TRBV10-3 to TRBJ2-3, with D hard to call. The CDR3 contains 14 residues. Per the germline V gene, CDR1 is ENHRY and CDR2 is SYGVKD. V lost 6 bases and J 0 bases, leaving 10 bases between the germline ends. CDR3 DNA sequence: TGTGCCATCAGCCTAGTAGCCAGCACAGATACGCAGTATTTT. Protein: CAISLVASTDTQYF.

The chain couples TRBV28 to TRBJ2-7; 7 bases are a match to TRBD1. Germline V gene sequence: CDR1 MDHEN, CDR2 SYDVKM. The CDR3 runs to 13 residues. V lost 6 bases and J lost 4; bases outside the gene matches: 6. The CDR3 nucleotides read TGTGCCAGCAGGACAGGGTATGAGTACGAGCAGTACTTC. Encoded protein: CASRTGYEYEQYF.

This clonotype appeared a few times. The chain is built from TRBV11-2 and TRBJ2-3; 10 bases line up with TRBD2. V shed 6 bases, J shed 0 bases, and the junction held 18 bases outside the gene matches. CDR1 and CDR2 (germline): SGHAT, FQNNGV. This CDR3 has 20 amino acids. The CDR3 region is CASRRIPLGSGRTSTDTQYF. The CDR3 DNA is TGTGCCAGCAGACGGATTCCCCTAGGTAGCGGGAGGACTAGCACAGATACGCAGTATTTT.

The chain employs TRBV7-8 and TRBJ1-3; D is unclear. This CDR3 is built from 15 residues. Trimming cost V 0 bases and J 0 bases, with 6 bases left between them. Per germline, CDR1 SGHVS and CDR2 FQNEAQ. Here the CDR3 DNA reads TGTGCCAGCAGCTTAGCACGCCACTCTGGAAACACCATATATTTT. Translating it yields CASSLARHSGNTIYF.

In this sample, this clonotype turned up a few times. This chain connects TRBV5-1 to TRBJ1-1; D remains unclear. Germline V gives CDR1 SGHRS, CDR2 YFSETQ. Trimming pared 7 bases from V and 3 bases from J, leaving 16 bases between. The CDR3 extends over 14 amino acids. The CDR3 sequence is CASSSPGRDTEAFF. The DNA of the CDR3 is TGCGCCAGCTCCTCTCCGGGCCGGGACACTGAAGCTTTCTTT.

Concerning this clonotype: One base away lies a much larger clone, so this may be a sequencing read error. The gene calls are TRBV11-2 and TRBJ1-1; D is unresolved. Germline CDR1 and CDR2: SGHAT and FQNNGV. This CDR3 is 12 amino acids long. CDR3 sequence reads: CVSSVKNTEAFF. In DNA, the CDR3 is TGTGTCAGCAGCGTTAAGAACACTGAAGCTTTCTTT.

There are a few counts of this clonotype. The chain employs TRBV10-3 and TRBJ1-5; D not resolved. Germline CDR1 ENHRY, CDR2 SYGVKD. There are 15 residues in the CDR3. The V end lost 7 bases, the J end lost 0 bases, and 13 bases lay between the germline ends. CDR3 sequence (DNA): TGTGCCATCAAGGCGGCAGAGAATAGCAATCAGCCCCAGCATTTT. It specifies CAIKAAENSNQPQHF.

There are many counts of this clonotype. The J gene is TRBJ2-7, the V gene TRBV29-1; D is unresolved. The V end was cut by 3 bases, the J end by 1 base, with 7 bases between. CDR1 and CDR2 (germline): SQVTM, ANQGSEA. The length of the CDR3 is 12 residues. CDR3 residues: CSVESVSYEQYF. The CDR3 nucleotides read TGCAGCGTTGAGTCAGTTTCCTACGAGCAGTACTTC.

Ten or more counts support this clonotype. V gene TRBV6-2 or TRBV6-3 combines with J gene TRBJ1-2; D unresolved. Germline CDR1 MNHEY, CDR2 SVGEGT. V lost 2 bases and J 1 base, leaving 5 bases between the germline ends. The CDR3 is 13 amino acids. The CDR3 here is CASSYERNYGYTF. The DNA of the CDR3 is TGTGCCAGCAGTTACGAGCGTAACTATGGCTACACCTTC.

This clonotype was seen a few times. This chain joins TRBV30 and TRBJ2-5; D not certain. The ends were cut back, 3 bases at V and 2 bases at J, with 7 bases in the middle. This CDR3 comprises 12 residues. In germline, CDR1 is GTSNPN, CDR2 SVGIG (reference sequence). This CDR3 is CAWSLGQETQYF. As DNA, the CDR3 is TGTGCCTGGAGCCTGGGTCAAGAGACCCAGTACTTC.

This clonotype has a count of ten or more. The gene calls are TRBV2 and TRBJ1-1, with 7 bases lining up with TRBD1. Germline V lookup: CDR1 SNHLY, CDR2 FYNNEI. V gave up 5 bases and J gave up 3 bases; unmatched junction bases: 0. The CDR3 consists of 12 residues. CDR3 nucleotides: TGTGCCAGCAGTACAGGGGACACTGAAGCTTTCTTT. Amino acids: CASSTGDTEAFF.